The source of this T cell receptor (beta chain) is a study of cytomegalovirus exposure and HLA in healthy donors. As to this clone: Its cognate antigen is unknown.

This CDR3 is 16 amino acids long. In germline, CDR1 is MDHEN, CDR2 SYDVKM. V gave up 6 bases and J gave up 0 bases, with 15 bases separating them. Study-level results: Based on reports, TCR beta sequences accurately predicted HLA-A and HLA-B alleles for most subjects. A later analysis found that most CMV-associated TCR beta chains appeared HLA-restricted. Later findings reportedly placed an Asian-associated ancestry cluster below the roughly 700-donor mean for N-insertions.

In the PCR, 60 Vbeta and 13 Jbeta primers were used. The assay was immunoSEQ multiplex PCR, and TCRdb's table has in-frame clones only and misses some. The profile shows tens of thousands of clones, roughly three fifths of them singletons. The sequence was collected from a woman aged 25 to 45 in good health and CMV-seronegative. The sequencing sample was made of PBMCs. V usage is TRBV28 and J usage is TRBJ1-3, with no clear D. This CDR3 is CASRRESASSGNTIYF. The CDR3 nucleotides read TGTGCCAGCAGACGGGAGTCCGCATCCTCTGGAAACACCATATATTTT.